This T cell receptor (beta chain) stems from a study of breast tumors, draining lymph nodes, adjacent tissues. Findings and limits, study-wide: The lymph node origin of tumor T cells was framed as consistent with a hypothesis, not demonstrated. Tumors had less TCR diversity than lymph nodes, more than nontumor tissue. Data fit most tumor T cells coming from lymph node, expanding in tumor. Luminal-like breast cancer showed significantly higher tumor–nontumor repertoire similarity than basal-like.

TCRdb re-called the multiplex PCR reads with MiXCR, one entry per CDR3 protein. Of about 200,000 distinct CDR3 sequences in the sample, around 35% were seen once. Axillary draining lymph nodes of breast cancer patients supplied the node samples. Trimming cost V 5 bases and J 1 base, with 16 bases left between them. Looked up from germline, CDR1 is SGHRS and CDR2 is YFSETQ. There are 15 residues in the CDR3. This clonotype appeared many times. Its antigen is unidentified. The TCR originated in a female donor with breast cancer. Some clones in this sample may be carry-over from other donors' samples. V is TRBV5-1 and J is TRBJ2-7; D not certain. Sequenced material: axillary lymph node tissue. CDR3 DNA sequence: TGCGCCAGCAGTTTTGAGTTAGTTAGATCCTACGAGCAGTACTTC. Amino acids: CASSFELVRSYEQYF.